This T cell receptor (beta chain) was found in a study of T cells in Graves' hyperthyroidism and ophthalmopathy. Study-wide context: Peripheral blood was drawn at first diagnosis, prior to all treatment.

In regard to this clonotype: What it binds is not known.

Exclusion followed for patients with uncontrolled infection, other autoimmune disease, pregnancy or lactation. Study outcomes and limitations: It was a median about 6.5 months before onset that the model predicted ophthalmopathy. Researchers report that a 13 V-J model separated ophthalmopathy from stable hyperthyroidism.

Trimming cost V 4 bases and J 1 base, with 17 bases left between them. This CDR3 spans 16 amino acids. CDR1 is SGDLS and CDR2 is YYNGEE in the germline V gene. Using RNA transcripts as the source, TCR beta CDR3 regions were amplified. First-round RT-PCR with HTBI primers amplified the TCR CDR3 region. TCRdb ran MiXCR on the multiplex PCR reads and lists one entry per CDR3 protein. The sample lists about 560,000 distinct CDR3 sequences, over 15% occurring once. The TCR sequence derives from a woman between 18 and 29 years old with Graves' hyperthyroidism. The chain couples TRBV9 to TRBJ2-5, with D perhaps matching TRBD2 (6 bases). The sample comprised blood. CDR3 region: CASSSALRGSQETQYF. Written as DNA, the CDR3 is TGTGCCAGCAGCTCGGCTTTGCGGGGTTCCCAAGAGACCCAGTACTTC.